The rows below give T cell receptor beta chains drawn from one sample of a study of blood T cell repertoires in COVID-19. Method: immunoSEQ multiplex PCR; TCRdb's copy keeps in-frame clones and lacks some. Altogether some 190,000 clones are present, 80% to 85% being singletons, with the ten largest covering about 3.3%. The sample comprised PBMCs or T cells enriched from blood (not recorded which). The source of these receptors is a young woman who had been exposed to COVID-19. Both conserved end residues are part of each CDR3. A D gene is named only where the DNA matches it firmly. Where a row states a size, it is once, few, many or the class of an expanded clone; other rows omit it.

len: 13; v_gene: TRBV7-9; abundance: -; j_gene: TRBJ1-4; d_gene: TRBD1; CDR3aa: CASKVDRAGKLFF; CDR3nt: TGTGCCAGTAAAGTGGACAGGGCCGGAAAACTGTTTTTT
len: 15; v_gene: TRBV3-1/TRBV3-2; abundance: -; j_gene: TRBJ2-4; d_gene: TRBD2; CDR3aa: CASSQEGGIKNIQYF; CDR3nt: TGTGCCAGCAGCCAGGAGGGAGGGATAAAAAACATTCAGTACTTC
len: 15; v_gene: TRBV6-5; abundance: -; j_gene: TRBJ1-1; d_gene: TRBD1; CDR3aa: CASRDRGMVSTEAFF; CDR3nt: TGTGCCAGCAGGGACAGGGGGATGGTGAGCACTGAAGCTTTCTTT
len: 16; v_gene: TRBV7-9; abundance: -; j_gene: TRBJ1-3; d_gene: -; CDR3aa: CASSLAQVSSGNTIYF; CDR3nt: TGTGCCAGCAGCTTAGCGCAGGTCAGCTCTGGAAACACCATATATTTT
len: 15; v_gene: TRBV18; abundance: -; j_gene: TRBJ2-7; d_gene: -; CDR3aa: CASSAVVGTAYEQYF; CDR3nt: TGTGCCAGCTCCGCCGTGGTGGGTACAGCCTACGAGCAGTACTTC
len: 14; v_gene: TRBV18; abundance: -; j_gene: TRBJ1-2; d_gene: -; CDR3aa: CASSATGSSYGYTF; CDR3nt: TGTGCCAGCTCAGCTACAGGGTCTTCCTATGGCTACACCTTC
len: 19; v_gene: TRBV5-4; abundance: -; j_gene: TRBJ2-3; d_gene: TRBD2; CDR3aa: CASSLRRLAGGWSTDTQYF; CDR3nt: TGTGCCAGCAGCTTGAGACGGCTAGCGGGGGGGTGGAGCACAGATACGCAGTATTTT
len: 17; v_gene: TRBV5-1; abundance: few; j_gene: TRBJ2-5; d_gene: TRBD1; CDR3aa: CASSPGTGGSLGETQYF; CDR3nt: TGCGCCAGCAGCCCTGGGACAGGTGGATCATTAGGAGAGACCCAGTACTTC
len: 14; v_gene: TRBV7-9; abundance: -; j_gene: TRBJ2-1; d_gene: TRBD1; CDR3aa: CASSRTGNYNEQFF; CDR3nt: TGTGCCAGCAGCCGGACAGGGAACTACAATGAGCAGTTCTTC
len: 14; v_gene: TRBV19; abundance: -; j_gene: TRBJ1-4; d_gene: -; CDR3aa: CASTPQGGGEKLFF; CDR3nt: TGTGCCAGTACCCCACAGGGTGGGGGTGAAAAACTGTTTTTT
len: 17; v_gene: TRBV18; abundance: -; j_gene: TRBJ2-1; d_gene: TRBD2; CDR3aa: CASSLSGLAGGPSEQFF; CDR3nt: TGTGCCAGCTCACTTTCCGGACTAGCGGGGGGCCCCTCGGAGCAGTTCTTC
len: 15; v_gene: TRBV18; abundance: -; j_gene: TRBJ1-1; d_gene: TRBD1; CDR3aa: CASSPGGQGNTEAFF; CDR3nt: TGTGCCAGCTCACCAGGGGGACAGGGGAACACTGAAGCTTTCTTT
len: 13; v_gene: TRBV29-1; abundance: -; j_gene: TRBJ2-3; d_gene: -; CDR3aa: CSLSTDRTDTQYF; CDR3nt: TGCAGCCTTTCGACTGATCGCACAGATACGCAGTATTTT
len: 15; v_gene: TRBV6-4; abundance: few; j_gene: TRBJ2-7; d_gene: TRBD2; CDR3aa: CASSQPGTSGYEQYF; CDR3nt: TGTGCCAGCAGTCAGCCCGGGACTAGCGGCTACGAGCAGTACTTC
len: 11; v_gene: TRBV2; abundance: -; j_gene: TRBJ1-2; d_gene: -; CDR3aa: CASSEFGGYTF; CDR3nt: TGTGCCAGCAGTGAATTCGGTGGCTACACCTTC
len: 17; v_gene: TRBV5-1; abundance: -; j_gene: TRBJ2-7; d_gene: TRBD1; CDR3aa: CASSLGGTGTGYYEQYF; CDR3nt: TGCGCCAGCAGCTTGGGGGGGACCGGGACAGGGTACTACGAGCAGTACTTC
len: 16; v_gene: TRBV5-1; abundance: -; j_gene: TRBJ1-5; d_gene: TRBD1; CDR3aa: CARQDRARDSNQPQHF; CDR3nt: TGCGCCAGGCAAGACAGGGCCCGGGATAGCAATCAGCCCCAGCATTTT
len: 11; v_gene: TRBV2; abundance: -; j_gene: TRBJ2-1; d_gene: -; CDR3aa: CASRTYNEQFF; CDR3nt: TGTGCCAGCAGGACATACAATGAGCAGTTCTTC
len: 14; v_gene: TRBV29-1; abundance: once; j_gene: TRBJ2-1; d_gene: -; CDR3aa: CSVAPEFIYNEQFF; CDR3nt: TGCAGCGTTGCTCCAGAATTCATCTACAATGAGCAGTTCTTC
len: 15; v_gene: TRBV19; abundance: -; j_gene: TRBJ2-2; d_gene: TRBD1; CDR3aa: CATQGTAQRTGELFF; CDR3nt: TGTGCCACCCAGGGGACAGCCCAGCGGACCGGGGAGCTGTTTTTT
len: 12; v_gene: TRBV7-8; abundance: -; j_gene: TRBJ2-4; d_gene: -; CDR3aa: CASGLAKNIQYF; CDR3nt: TGTGCCAGCGGACTAGCCAAAAACATTCAGTACTTC
len: 16; v_gene: TRBV4-1; abundance: -; j_gene: TRBJ1-2; d_gene: TRBD1; CDR3aa: CASSQVIGTGGRGYTF; CDR3nt: TGCGCCAGCAGCCAAGTCATAGGGACAGGGGGCAGGGGCTACACCTTC
len: 17; v_gene: TRBV10-3; abundance: -; j_gene: TRBJ2-7; d_gene: TRBD1; CDR3aa: CAISEATGTGRSYEQYF; CDR3nt: TGTGCCATCAGTGAGGCTACCGGGACAGGGAGGTCCTACGAGCAGTACTTC
len: 15; v_gene: TRBV6-1; abundance: -; j_gene: TRBJ2-3; d_gene: TRBD2; CDR3aa: CASSELAGGPDTQYF; CDR3nt: TGTGCCAGCAGTGAACTAGCGGGGGGGCCAGATACGCAGTATTTT
len: 17; v_gene: TRBV5-4; abundance: -; j_gene: TRBJ1-6; d_gene: TRBD1; CDR3aa: CASSISQGRSYNSPLHF; CDR3nt: TGTGCCAGCAGCATATCACAGGGGCGCTCCTATAATTCACCCCTCCACTTT
len: 13; v_gene: TRBV4-3; abundance: few; j_gene: TRBJ1-2; d_gene: TRBD1; CDR3aa: CASSQDQGDGYTF; CDR3nt: TGCGCCAGCAGCCAAGATCAGGGGGATGGCTACACCTTC
len: 14; v_gene: TRBV27; abundance: -; j_gene: TRBJ2-3; d_gene: -; CDR3aa: CASSGWQDTDTQYF; CDR3nt: TGTGCCAGCAGTGGCTGGCAAGACACAGATACGCAGTATTTT
len: 15; v_gene: TRBV25-1; abundance: -; j_gene: TRBJ1-4; d_gene: TRBD1; CDR3aa: CASERGGPTNEKLFF; CDR3nt: TGTGCCAGCGAGAGAGGGGGCCCCACTAATGAAAAACTGTTTTTT
len: 17; v_gene: TRBV9; abundance: -; j_gene: TRBJ1-1; d_gene: -; CDR3aa: CASSVGPIGGRNTEAFF; CDR3nt: TGTGCCAGCAGCGTAGGTCCCATCGGGGGGCGTAACACTGAAGCTTTCTTT
len: 16; v_gene: TRBV5-1; abundance: few; j_gene: TRBJ1-3; d_gene: TRBD1; CDR3aa: CASSPTGDVSGNTIYF; CDR3nt: TGCGCCAGCAGCCCTACAGGGGACGTCTCTGGAAACACCATATATTTT